This T cell receptor (beta chain) is from a study of blood T cells in healthy people across ages. Donors were healthy Caucasian individuals from Russia aged roughly 6 to 90. Whenever a sample was processed, at least 6.5 million PBMCs were isolated. A second PCR of 7 to 11 cycles used a sample-barcoded 5' primer and a J-beta primer mix. One entry per CDR3 protein results from TCRdb running MiXCR on the 5' RACE reads. The sample includes 1 million or so distinct CDR3 sequences, 45% seen only once; the top ten take under 20%. CDR3 length: 15 residues. The V end lost 0 bases, the J end lost 2 bases, and 8 bases lay between the germline ends. CDR1 is MNHNY, CDR2 SVGAGI, per germline (reference sequence). Study-level points and caveats: Estimates of diversity drawn from one million T cells were considered underestimates. A greater number of naive CD4+ cells and higher diversity distinguished long-lived donors from aged donors.

Regarding this clonotype: Its target is not known.

This clonotype was obtained from a woman in her sixties or seventies in good health. Sequencing was performed on blood. This sequence joins TRBV6-6 and TRBJ2-4, with a possible D match to TRBD1 (6 bases). The CDR3, as DNA: TGTGCCAGCAGTTACTCGACAGGACCCAAAAACATTCAGTACTTC. Translation: CASSYSTGPKNIQYF.